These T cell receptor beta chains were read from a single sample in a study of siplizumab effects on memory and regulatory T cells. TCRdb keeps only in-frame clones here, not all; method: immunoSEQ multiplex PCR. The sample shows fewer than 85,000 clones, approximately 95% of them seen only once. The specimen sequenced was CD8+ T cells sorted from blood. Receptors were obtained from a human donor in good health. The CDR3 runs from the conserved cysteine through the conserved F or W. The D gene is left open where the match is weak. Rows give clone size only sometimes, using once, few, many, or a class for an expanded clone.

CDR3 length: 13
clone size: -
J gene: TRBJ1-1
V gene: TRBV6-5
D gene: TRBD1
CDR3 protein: CASSYSPGGPPLF
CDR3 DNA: TGTGCCAGCAGTTACTCGCCAGGGGGCCCCCCCCTATTT

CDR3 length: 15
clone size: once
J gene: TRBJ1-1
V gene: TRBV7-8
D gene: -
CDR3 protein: CASSSNQGKFPEAFF
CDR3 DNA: TGTGCCAGCAGCTCTAACCAAGGAAAATTTCCTGAAGCTTTCTTT

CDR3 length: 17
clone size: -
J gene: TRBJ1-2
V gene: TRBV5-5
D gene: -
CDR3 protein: CASSFSSQRGRPDGYTF
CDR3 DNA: TGTGCCAGCAGCTTTTCGAGTCAGCGGGGCCGCCCGGATGGCTACACCTTC

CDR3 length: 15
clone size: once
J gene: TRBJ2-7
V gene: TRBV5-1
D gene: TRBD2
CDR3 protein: CASSLSASGRPEQYF
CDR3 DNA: TGCGCCAGCAGCTTGAGCGCTAGCGGGAGGCCCGAGCAGTACTTC

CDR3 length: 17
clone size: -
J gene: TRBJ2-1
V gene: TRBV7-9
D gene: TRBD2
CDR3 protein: CASSFFLGLAMLDEQFF
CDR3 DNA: TGTGCCAGCAGCTTCTTTCTGGGACTAGCGATGTTAGATGAGCAGTTCTTC

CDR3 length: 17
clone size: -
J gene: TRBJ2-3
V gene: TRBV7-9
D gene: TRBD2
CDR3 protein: CASSLGWIAGGRDTQYF
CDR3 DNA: TGTGCCAGCAGCTTAGGCTGGATAGCGGGAGGGCGGGATACGCAGTATTTT

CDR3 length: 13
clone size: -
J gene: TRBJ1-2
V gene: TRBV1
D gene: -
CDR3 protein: CTSTCWQNYGYTF
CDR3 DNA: TGCACCAGCACATGTTGGCAGAACTATGGCTACACCTTC

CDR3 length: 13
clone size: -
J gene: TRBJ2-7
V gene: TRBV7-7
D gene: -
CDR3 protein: CASSLGLGGEQYF
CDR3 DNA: TGTGCTAGCAGCTTAGGGCTAGGCGGCGAGCAGTACTTC

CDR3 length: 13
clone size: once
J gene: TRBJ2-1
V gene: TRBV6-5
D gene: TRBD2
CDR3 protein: CASGLATYNEQFF
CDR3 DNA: TGTGCCAGCGGACTAGCGACTTACAATGAGCAGTTCTTC

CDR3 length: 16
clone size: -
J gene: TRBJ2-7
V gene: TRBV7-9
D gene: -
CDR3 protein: CASSPPAGRPPDEQYF
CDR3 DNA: TGTGCCAGCAGCCCACCCGCGGGACGCCCCCCGGACGAGCAGTACTTC

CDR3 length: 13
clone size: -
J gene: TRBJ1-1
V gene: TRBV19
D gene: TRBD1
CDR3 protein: CASSGTGVTEAFF
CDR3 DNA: TGTGCCAGTAGCGGGACAGGGGTCACTGAAGCTTTCTTT

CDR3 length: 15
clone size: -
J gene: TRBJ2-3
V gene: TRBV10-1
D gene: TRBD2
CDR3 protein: CASSDQRESRNTQYF
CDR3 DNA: TGCGCCAGCAGTGATCAGCGGGAGAGTCGGAATACGCAGTATTTT

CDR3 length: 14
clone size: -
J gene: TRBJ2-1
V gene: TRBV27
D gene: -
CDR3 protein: CASSLLIALGEQFF
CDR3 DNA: TGTGCCAGCAGTTTATTAATAGCTCTCGGTGAGCAGTTCTTC

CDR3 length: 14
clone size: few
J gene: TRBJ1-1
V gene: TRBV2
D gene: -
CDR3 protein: CASSEVAGTTEAFF
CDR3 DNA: TGTGCCAGCAGTGAAGTAGCGGGGACCACTGAAGCTTTCTTT

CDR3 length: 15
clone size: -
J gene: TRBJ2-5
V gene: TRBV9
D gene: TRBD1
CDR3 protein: CASSSQGSSQETQYF
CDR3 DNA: TGTGCCAGCAGTTCACAGGGGTCTTCTCAAGAGACCCAGTACTTC

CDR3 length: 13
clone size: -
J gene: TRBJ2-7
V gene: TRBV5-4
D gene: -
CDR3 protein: CASSSAGNYEQYF
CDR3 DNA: TGTGCCAGCAGCTCCGCAGGAAACTACGAGCAGTACTTC

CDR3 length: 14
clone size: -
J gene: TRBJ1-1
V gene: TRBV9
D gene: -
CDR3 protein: CASSVAGTSTEAFF
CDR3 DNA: TGTGCCAGCAGCGTAGCCGGGACAAGCACTGAAGCTTTCTTT

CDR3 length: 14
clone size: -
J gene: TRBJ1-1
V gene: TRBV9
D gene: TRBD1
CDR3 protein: CASSPHQGGVEAFF
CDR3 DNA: TGTGCCAGCAGCCCACACCAGGGGGGGGTTGAAGCTTTCTTT

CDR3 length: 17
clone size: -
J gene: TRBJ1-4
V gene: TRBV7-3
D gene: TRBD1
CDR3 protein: CASSLSESGTDNEKLFF
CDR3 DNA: TGTGCCAGCAGCTTATCAGAATCCGGGACAGATAATGAAAAACTGTTTTTT

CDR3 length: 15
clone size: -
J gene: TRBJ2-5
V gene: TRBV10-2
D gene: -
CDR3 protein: CASSEARPQRETQYF
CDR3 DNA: TGCGCCAGCAGTGAGGCACGACCACAGCGGGAGACCCAGTACTTC

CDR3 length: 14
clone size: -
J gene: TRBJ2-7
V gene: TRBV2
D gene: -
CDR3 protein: CASSEGTENYEQYF
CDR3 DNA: TGTGCCAGCAGTGAAGGGACAGAAAACTACGAGCAGTACTTC

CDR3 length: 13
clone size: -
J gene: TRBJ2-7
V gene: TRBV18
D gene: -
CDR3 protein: CASSPDMTYEQYF
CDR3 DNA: TGTGCCAGCTCACCTGACATGACCTACGAGCAGTACTTC

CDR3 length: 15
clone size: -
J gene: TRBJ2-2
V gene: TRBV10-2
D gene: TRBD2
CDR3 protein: CASRETSGSFGELFF
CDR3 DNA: TGCGCCAGCAGAGAGACTAGCGGGAGTTTCGGGGAGCTGTTTTTT

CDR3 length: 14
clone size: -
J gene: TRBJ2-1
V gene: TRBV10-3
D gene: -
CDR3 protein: CAISDPGLAPEQFF
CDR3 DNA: TGTGCCATCAGTGACCCGGGACTCGCCCCCGAGCAGTTCTTC

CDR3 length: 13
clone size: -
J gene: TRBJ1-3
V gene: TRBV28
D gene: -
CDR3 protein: CASSPLSGNTIYF
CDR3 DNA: TGTGCCAGCAGCCCCCTCTCTGGAAACACCATATATTTT

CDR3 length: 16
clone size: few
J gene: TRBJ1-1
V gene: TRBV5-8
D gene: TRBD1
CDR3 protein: CASSQRDRGFGTEAFF
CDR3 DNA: TGTGCCAGCAGCCAACGGGACAGGGGGTTTGGCACTGAAGCTTTCTTT

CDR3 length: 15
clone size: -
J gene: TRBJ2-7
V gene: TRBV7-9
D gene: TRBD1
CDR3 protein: CASSSATGWVYEQYF
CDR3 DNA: TGTGCCAGCAGCAGTGCGACAGGGTGGGTCTACGAGCAGTACTTC

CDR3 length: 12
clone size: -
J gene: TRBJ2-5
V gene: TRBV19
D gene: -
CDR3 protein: CASSIFGETQYF
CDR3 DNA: TGTGCCAGTAGTATATTCGGAGAGACCCAGTACTTC

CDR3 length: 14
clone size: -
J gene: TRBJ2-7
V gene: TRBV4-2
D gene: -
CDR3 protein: CASSPFLDTYEQYF
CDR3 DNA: TGTGCCAGCAGTCCATTTCTAGATACCTACGAGCAGTACTTC

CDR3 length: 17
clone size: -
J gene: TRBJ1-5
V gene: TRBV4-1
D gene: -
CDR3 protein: CASSQTRPDPGNQPQHF
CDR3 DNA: TGCGCCAGCAGCCAAACTCGGCCCGACCCGGGCAATCAGCCCCAGCATTTT

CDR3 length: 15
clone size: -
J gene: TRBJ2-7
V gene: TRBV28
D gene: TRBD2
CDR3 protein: CASSFRGGRSHEQYF
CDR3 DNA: TGTGCCAGCAGTTTTCGCGGCGGGAGGAGCCACGAGCAGTACTTC